The 30 T cell receptor beta chains presented below share a single source sample, sequenced in a study of vaccination effects on CD4 cells after COVID-19 (dated by TCRdb to 2022 to 2024). In the ViraFEST assay, PBMC were stimulated with viral peptide pools, and antigen-specific CD4+ T cell clonotypes were then identified by expansion using TCR sequencing. After around eleven days of culture, CD4+ T cells were isolated with the EasySep CD4+ T cell isolation kit. Each participant got two doses of an mRNA SARS-CoV-2 vaccine, either BNT162b2 or mRNA-1273. Library preparation used the immunoSEQ multiplex PCR assay. TCRdb obtained this table from immuneACCESS and retained in-frame rearrangements with V and J assigned. These tables miss some clones; where compared with another copy, unresolved V genes account for less than half of the shortfall, and the remainder is unexplained. Present in this sample are around 30,000 clones, about 69% of which were seen just once. The ten largest account for about 10% of the sample.

Which antigens these TCRs recognize remains unknown. The sequenced sample was CD4+ T cells from PBMCs cultured with HCoV-NL63 spike peptides, obtained after COVID-19 vaccination. Interpreted using the paper, the cell subset or site label stands for: HCoV-NL63 spike overlapping peptide pool stimulation. These receptors originate from a human donor who received a COVID-19 vaccine.

In its sample, this clone was seen a few times. V is TRBV4-1 and J is TRBJ2-7, with D perhaps matching TRBD1 (6 bases). Germline V gives CDR1 MGHRA, CDR2 YSYEKL. V dropped 2 bases and J dropped 1 base, with 21 bases sitting between them. This CDR3 is 18 amino acids long. CDR3 DNA sequence: TGCGCCAGCAGCCAAAGACTGACCGGGACAACGACTTCCTACGAGCAGTACTTC. This sequence encodes CASSQRLTGTTTSYEQYF.

The chain uses TRBV15 and TRBJ1-1, with a tentative D call TRBD1 (5 bases). In germline, CDR1 is LNHNV, CDR2 YYDKDF (reference sequence). This CDR3 region has 12 residues. The V gene lost 0 bases and the J gene lost 10 bases, with 9 bases spanning the gap. This CDR3 reads CATSRDQGSAFF. CDR3 DNA sequence: TGTGCCACCAGCAGAGATCAGGGATCAGCTTTCTTT.

The chain carries TRBV4-1 and TRBJ1-4; D is unresolved. CDR1 and CDR2 (germline): MGHRA, YSYEKL. V lost 6 bases and J 12 bases, leaving 14 bases between the germline ends. This CDR3 comprises 12 residues. CDR3 nucleotides: TGCGCCAGCAGTCAAATAACTTCGGAACTGTTTTTT. The encoded protein is CASSQITSELFF.

This clone is a singleton in its sample. The rearrangement uses TRBV6-5 and TRBJ1-2; no clear D gene. The germline V gene encodes CDR1 MNHEY and CDR2 SVGAGI. The CDR3 sequence is 14 residues long. Trimming shortened V by 6 bases and J by 4 bases, and 15 bases separated the two germline ends. CDR3 nucleotides: TGTGCCAGCAGACGTACACTGACTGGCTATGGCTACACCTTC. This gives the protein CASRRTLTGYGYTF.

The chain has TRBV7-8 and TRBJ2-6; 7 bases align to TRBD1. The CDR3 is made up of 18 amino acids. From germline, CDR1 is SGHVS and CDR2 FQNEAQ. The V gene end was trimmed by 1 base and the J gene end by 4 bases; junction bases not matched to a gene: 10. CDR3 coding DNA: TGTGCCAGCAGCTTAGGGGAGACAGGGCGGCGAGGGGCCAACGTCCTGACTTTC. It yields the protein CASSLGETGRRGANVLTF.

The chain combines TRBV3-1 (or the pseudogene TRBV3-2) with TRBJ2-2; weak D call: TRBD2 (6 bases). Deletions cut 4 bases from V and 3 bases from J, with 12 bases between. The CDR3 sequence is 15 residues long. CDR1 is LGHDT and CDR2 is YNNKEL in the germline V gene (reference sequence). The CDR3 DNA reads TGTGCCAGCAGCCCGTTCGGGAGAGACACCGGGGAGCTGTTTTTT. As protein: CASSPFGRDTGELFF.

V usage is TRBV7-7 and J usage is TRBJ2-1; 7 bases are a match to TRBD1. There are 13 residues in the CDR3. Germline V gene sequence: CDR1 SSHAT, CDR2 FNYEAQ (reference sequence). V shed 4 bases and J 6 bases; nucleotides not matched to a gene: 3. The chain's CDR3 is CASSSPGGNEQFF. CDR3 nucleotide sequence: TGTGCCAGCAGCTCCCCAGGGGGCAATGAGCAGTTCTTC. The full variable domain, its missing parts supplied by reference TRBV7-7 and TRBJ2-1, is GAGVSQSPRYKVTKRGQDVTLRCDPISSHATLYWYQQALGQGPEFLTYFNYEAQPDKSGLPSDRFSAERPEGSISTLTIQRTEQRDSAMYRCASSSPGGNEQFFGPGTRLTVL.

The gene calls are TRBV5-6 and TRBJ1-6, with unresolved D. The CDR3 runs to 12 residues. In germline, CDR1 is SGHDT, CDR2 YYEEEE. V gave up 4 bases and J gave up 9 bases, with 8 bases separating them. The CDR3 DNA sequence: TGTGCCAGCAGCCGACCGGGTTCACCCCTCCACTTT. Its translation is CASSRPGSPLHF.

V is TRBV18 and J is TRBJ2-2, with D perhaps matching TRBD2 (6 bases). The CDR3 has 18 residues. V lost 1 base and J lost 7, with 22 bases in between. Looked up from germline, CDR1 is KGHSH and CDR2 is LQKENI. The chain's CDR3 is CASSPHRDSLVGLGELFF. In DNA, the CDR3 is TGTGCCAGCTCACCACACCGGGACTCCTTAGTGGGACTCGGGGAGCTGTTTTTT.

The chain employs TRBV6-5 and TRBJ2-2; a weak D match, TRBD1 (6 bases). CDR1 is MNHEY and CDR2 is SVGAGI in the germline V gene. V dropped 2 bases and J dropped 5 bases, with 12 bases sitting between them. The CDR3 runs to 15 residues. In nucleotides, the CDR3 is TGTGCCAGCAGTTACGAGGGGGTGAGGACCGGGGAGCTGTTTTTT. As protein: CASSYEGVRTGELFF.

V usage is TRBV5-1 and J usage is TRBJ1-6; 7 nucleotides align to TRBD1. Germline trimming cut 2 bases from V and 6 bases from J; bases unmatched to any gene: 5. CDR1 is SGHRS and CDR2 is YFSETQ in the germline V gene. The CDR3 spans 15 residues. DNA for the CDR3: TGCGCCAGCAGCTTAACATCAGGGGGTAATTCACCCCTCCACTTT. This gives the protein CASSLTSGGNSPLHF.

The genes are TRBV4-2 and TRBJ2-3; TRBD2 aligns across 14 bases. Trimming removed 1 base from V and 2 bases from J; junction bases left unmatched: 5. This CDR3 has 18 amino acids. Germline CDR1 and CDR2: LGHNA and YNFKEQ. CDR3 protein: CASSQGLAGGPSTDTQYF. For the CDR3, the DNA is TGTGCCAGCAGCCAAGGACTAGCGGGGGGGCCGTCCACAGATACGCAGTATTTT.

The count of this clone is one. V is TRBV27 and J is TRBJ1-4; D might be TRBD1 (5 bases). CDR3 length equals 14 residues. The V gene's germline CDR1 is MNHEY and CDR2 SMNVEV (reference sequence). V lost 6 bases to trimming and J lost 7 bases, with 15 bases between them. The CDR3 sequence is CASRRGGVGEKLFF. Here the CDR3 DNA reads TGTGCCAGCAGGAGAGGAGGGGTTGGTGAAAAACTGTTTTTT.

The chain joins TRBV20-1 to TRBJ2-7, with 9 bases matching TRBD2. V was clipped by 3 bases and J by 5 bases; unmatched bases: 8. Germline V gene sequence: CDR1 DFQATT, CDR2 SNEGSKA (reference sequence). There are 14 residues in the CDR3. The CDR3 region has the DNA TGCAGTGCTAGTCAGAATAGCGGGAGAGACGAGCAGTACTTC. Amino acids: CSASQNSGRDEQYF.

This sequence joins TRBV11-3 and TRBJ2-5; perhaps D is TRBD1 or TRBD2 (5 bases each). V lost 5 bases, J lost 1 base, and 14 bases lay in between. CDR3 length: 15 residues. The V gene's germline CDR1 is SGHNT and CDR2 YENEEA. CDR3 in DNA: TGTGCCAGCAGCCCCACGGGGCAACCCCAAGAGACCCAGTACTTC. The encoded protein is CASSPTGQPQETQYF. Filled out from reference TRBV11-3 and TRBJ2-5, the complete variable domain reads EAGVVQSPRYKIIEKKQPVAFWCNPISGHNTLYWYLQNLGQGPELLIRYENEEAVDDSQLPKDRFSAERLKGVDSTLKIQPAELGDSAVYLCASSPTGQPQETQYFGPGTRLLVL.

In this sample, this clone turned up once. This chain joins TRBV3-1 (or the pseudogene TRBV3-2) and TRBJ2-7; maybe TRBD2 (6 bases). The V and J ends lost 5 bases and 7 bases respectively, with 18 bases between them. The CDR3 is 14 amino acids. Germline lookup yields CDR1 LGHDT and CDR2 YNNKEL (reference sequence). In DNA form, the CDR3 reads TGTGCCAGCAGCTTCCCAGGGACGGGGGAGGAGCAGTACTTC. Encoded protein: CASSFPGTGEEQYF.

The chain employs TRBV7-8 and TRBJ2-1; 7 bases align to TRBD2. The V segment lost 4 bases and the J segment 2 bases; nucleotides outside the gene matches: 11. This CDR3 is 17 amino acids long. The germline gives CDR1 SGHVS, CDR2 FQNEAQ. The CDR3 coding sequence is TGTGCCAGCAGCTCGAGCCAGGGAGGGATAACCTACAATGAGCAGTTCTTC. This sequence encodes CASSSSQGGITYNEQFF.

This clone was seen only a few times. The chain links TRBV4-1 to TRBJ1-1; TRBD1 might be the D (5 bases). Germline V gives CDR1 MGHRA, CDR2 YSYEKL. V shed 3 bases and J shed 1 base, with 27 bases lying between them. CDR3 length: 20 residues. CDR3 residues: CASSHDRQGSSRLSNTEAFF. For the CDR3, the DNA is TGCGCCAGCAGCCACGACCGGCAGGGTAGTAGTAGGTTGTCGAACACTGAAGCTTTCTTT.

V usage is TRBV18 and J usage is TRBJ1-2, with 10 bases fitting TRBD1. Germline trimming cut 0 bases from V and 8 bases from J; bases unmatched to any gene: 0. There are 13 residues in the CDR3. Germline loops: CDR1 KGHSH, CDR2 LQKENI. CDR3 protein: CASSPPDRGGYTF. CDR3 bases: TGTGCCAGCTCACCACCGGACAGGGGGGGCTACACCTTC.

V gene TRBV18 combines with J gene TRBJ2-1; D possibly corresponds to TRBD1 (6 bases). CDR1 and CDR2 from the germline V gene are KGHSH and LQKENI. Trimming stripped 2 bases from V and 2 bases from J, with 13 bases between. The CDR3 runs to 16 residues. Written as DNA, the CDR3 is TGTGCCAGCTCACCAACACAGGGTGGTACCTACAATGAGCAGTTCTTC. This translates into CASSPTQGGTYNEQFF. Supplemented by reference TRBV18 and TRBJ2-1, the full variable domain reads NAGVMQNPRHLVRRRGQEARLRCSPMKGHSHVYWYRQLPEEGLKFMVYLQKENIIDESGMPKERFSAEFPKEGPSILRIQQVVRGDSAAYFCASSPTQGGTYNEQFFGPGTRLTVL.

This chain joins TRBV5-8 and TRBJ2-7; perhaps TRBD2 as D (5 bases). CDR1 and CDR2 from the germline V gene are SGHTS and YDEGEE. V dropped 6 bases and J dropped 2 bases, with 15 bases sitting between them. This CDR3 has 14 residues. CDR3: CASTAYLGAYEQYF. The CDR3 DNA sequence: TGTGCCAGCACAGCTTATCTCGGGGCCTACGAGCAGTACTTC. Combining the CDR3 with reference TRBV5-8 and TRBJ2-7 gives the whole variable domain EAGVTQSPTHLIKTRGQQATLRCSPISGHTSVYWYQQALGLGLQFLLWYDEGEERNRGNFPPRFSGRQFPNYSSELNVNALELEDSALYLCASTAYLGAYEQYFGPGTRLTVT.

This rearrangement joins TRBV11-2 to TRBJ2-3, with 10 bases fitting TRBD2. V was clipped by 5 bases and J by 2 bases; unmatched bases: 13. The CDR3 is 18 amino acids. Germline lookup yields CDR1 SGHAT and CDR2 FQNNGV. The CDR3 DNA reads TGTGCCAGCAGCCAATCGAGTAGCGGGGGGACTCCCACAGATACGCAGTATTTT. Its translation: CASSQSSSGGTPTDTQYF.

V is TRBV6-5 and J is TRBJ1-3, with 7 nucleotides matching TRBD1. There are 14 residues in the CDR3. The germline V gene encodes CDR1 MNHEY and CDR2 SVGAGI. V lost 3 bases to trimming and J lost 4 bases; unmatched junction nucleotides: 3. CDR3 in DNA: TGTGCCAGCAGTTATGGGACAGAGGGAAACACCATATATTTT. It yields the protein CASSYGTEGNTIYF.

The chain joins TRBV2 to TRBJ2-1; D gene uncertain. The length of the CDR3 is 11 residues. V was cut by 7 bases and J by 3 bases, with 4 bases left in between. Germline CDR1 SNHLY, CDR2 FYNNEI. The DNA of the CDR3 is TGTGCCAGCACCAGCTACAATGAGCAGTTCTTC. It translates to CASTSYNEQFF.

The table lists this clone with a few counts. V gene TRBV6-4 combines with J gene TRBJ2-3; 7 bases match TRBD2. Germline V gene data show CDR1 as MRHNA and CDR2 as SNTAGT. The V gene end was trimmed by 0 bases and the J gene end by 3 bases; junction bases not matched to a gene: 6. The CDR3 covers 16 residues. The CDR3: CASSDSAGAETDTQYF. DNA of the CDR3: TGTGCCAGCAGTGACTCGGCGGGAGCGGAGACAGATACGCAGTATTTT.

The gene calls are TRBV10-3 and TRBJ1-2, with a weak D call TRBD1 (5 bases). The CDR3 is 15 residues long. Germline CDR1 reads ENHRY; CDR2 reads SYGVKD. Trimming shortened V by 6 bases and J by 0 bases, and 14 bases separated the two germline ends. The CDR3 protein is CAIRSGPSANYGYTF. The CDR3, as DNA: TGTGCCATCAGATCGGGACCGTCGGCTAACTATGGCTACACCTTC.

This clone has only a few counts. The chain employs TRBV4-2 and TRBJ1-6, with 9 bases matching TRBD1. Germline assignment: CDR1 LGHNA and CDR2 YNFKEQ. V lost 4 bases to trimming and J lost 8 bases; unmatched junction nucleotides: 9. This CDR3 region has 16 residues. The DNA for the CDR3 is TGTGCCAGCAGCCGAAACACCGGGACAGGGCATTCACCCCTCCACTTT. This codes for CASSRNTGTGHSPLHF.

The table lists this clone with a few counts. V is TRBV5-1 and J is TRBJ1-5; D is perhaps TRBD1 (6 bases). V was cut by 2 bases and J by 5 bases, with 14 bases left in between. The CDR3 covers 15 residues. CDR1 and CDR2 from the germline V gene are SGHRS and YFSETQ. The CDR3 here is CASSLQGGRDQPQHF. The CDR3 nucleotides read TGCGCCAGCAGCTTACAGGGAGGGCGGGATCAGCCCCAGCATTTT.

This chain connects TRBV6-6 to TRBJ2-5; D ambiguous. The CDR3 runs 11 residues. V lost 2 bases and J 3 bases, leaving 1 base between the germline ends. Germline V gene lookup returns CDR1 MNHNY and CDR2 SVGAGI (reference sequence). The CDR3 sequence: CASSYKETQYF. The CDR3, as DNA: TGTGCCAGCAGTTACAAAGAGACCCAGTACTTC.

This sequence joins TRBV3-1 (or the pseudogene TRBV3-2) and TRBJ2-7; D not certain. Per germline, CDR1 LGHDT and CDR2 YNNKEL (reference sequence). The CDR3 length is 13 residues. Trimming took off 5 bases at V and 3 bases at J, with 11 bases between the two ends. The CDR3 DNA follows: TGTGCCAGCAGCTCATCAAGCGTCTACGAGCAGTACTTC. As protein: CASSSSSVYEQYF.